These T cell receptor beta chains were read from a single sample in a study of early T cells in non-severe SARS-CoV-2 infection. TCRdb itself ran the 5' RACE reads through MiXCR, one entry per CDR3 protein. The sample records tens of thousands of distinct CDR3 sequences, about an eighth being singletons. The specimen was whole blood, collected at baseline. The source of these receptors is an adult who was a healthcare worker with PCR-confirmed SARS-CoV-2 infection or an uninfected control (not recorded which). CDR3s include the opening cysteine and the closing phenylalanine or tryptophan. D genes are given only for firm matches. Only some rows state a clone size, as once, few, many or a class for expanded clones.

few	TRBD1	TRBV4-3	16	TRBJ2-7	TGCGCCAGCAGCCAAGATTCAGGGACAGGGGCAGACGAGCAGTACTTC	CASSQDSGTGADEQYF
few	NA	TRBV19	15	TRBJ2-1	TGTGCCAGTGCCCAGCTGACGTCCTCCTACAATGAGCAGTTCTTC	CASAQLTSSYNEQFF
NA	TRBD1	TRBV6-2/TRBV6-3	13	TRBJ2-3	TGTGCCAGCGGGGGACAGCGCACAGATACGCAGTATTTT	CASGGQRTDTQYF
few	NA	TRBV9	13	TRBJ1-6	TGTGCCAGCAGCGTCCTCTACGATTCACCCCTCCACTTT	CASSVLYDSPLHF
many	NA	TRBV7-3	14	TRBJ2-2	TGTGCCAGCAGCCCATCCCGCGACACCGGGGAGCTGTTTTTT	CASSPSRDTGELFF
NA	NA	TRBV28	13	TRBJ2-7	TGTGCCAGCAGTCCTCCGGGCCGCGAAGAGCAGTACTTC	CASSPPGREEQYF
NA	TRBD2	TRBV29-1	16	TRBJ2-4	TGCAGCGTCTCCGGGGGACTAGCGGGAGATATGGACATTCAGTACTTC	CSVSGGLAGDMDIQYF
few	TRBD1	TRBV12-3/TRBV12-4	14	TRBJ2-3	TGTGCCAGCAGTCAACAGGGGCTCGGAGATACGCAGTATTTT	CASSQQGLGDTQYF
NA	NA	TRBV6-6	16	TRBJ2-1	TGTGCCAGCAAACTAGTAATCACCAGCTCCTACAATGAGCAGTTCTTC	CASKLVITSSYNEQFF
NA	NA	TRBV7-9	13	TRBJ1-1	TGTGCCAGCAGCTCTGGAGGGAACACTGAAGCTTTCTTT	CASSSGGNTEAFF
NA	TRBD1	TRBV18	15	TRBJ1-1	TGTGCCAGCTCAGGACAGGGGCGGCTGAACACTGAAGCTTTCTTT	CASSGQGRLNTEAFF
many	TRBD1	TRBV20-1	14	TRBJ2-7	TGCAGTGCCTCAGGACAGGTGAGCTCCTACGAGCAGTACTTC	CSASGQVSSYEQYF
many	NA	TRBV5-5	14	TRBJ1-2	TGTGCCAGCAGCTTGGACAGGGATGTCTATGGCTACACCTTC	CASSLDRDVYGYTF
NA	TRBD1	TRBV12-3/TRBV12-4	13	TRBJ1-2	TGTGCCAGCAGCATAACAGGGGGCAGTGGCTACACCTTC	CASSITGGSGYTF
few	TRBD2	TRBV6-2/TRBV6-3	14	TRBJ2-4	TGTGCCAGCTTGAGAGGGAGCGGGAGTAACATTCAGTACTTC	CASLRGSGSNIQYF
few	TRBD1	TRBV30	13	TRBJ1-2	TGTGCCTGGAACGGACAGGTTGGCGCTGGCTACACCTTC	CAWNGQVGAGYTF
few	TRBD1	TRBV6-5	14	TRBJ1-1	TGTGCCAGCAGTTCCCTGGACAGGGTGACTGAAGCTTTCTTT	CASSSLDRVTEAFF
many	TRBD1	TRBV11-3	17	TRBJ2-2	TGTGCCAGCAGCTTACTCAGGGACAGGGGCGGCACCGGGGAGCTGTTTTTT	CASSLLRDRGGTGELFF
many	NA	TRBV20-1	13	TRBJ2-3	TGCAGTCCCAACTTGGGGGGCTCAGATACGCAGTATTTT	CSPNLGGSDTQYF
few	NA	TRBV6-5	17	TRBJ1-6	TGTGCCAGCAGTTACTCGATTATCCGGATGGAGAATTCACCCCTCCACTTT	CASSYSIIRMENSPLHF
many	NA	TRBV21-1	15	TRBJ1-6	TGTGCCAGCAGCCCTGTGACAGGGATTTTTTCACCCCTCCACTTT	CASSPVTGIFSPLHF
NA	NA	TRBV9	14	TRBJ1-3	TGTGCCAGCAGCGTAGAGGTTCCTGGAAACACCATATATTTT	CASSVEVPGNTIYF
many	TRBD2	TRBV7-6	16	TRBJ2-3	TGTGCCAGCAGCTTAATCAGCGGGGGGTCACCAGATACGCAGTATTTT	CASSLISGGSPDTQYF
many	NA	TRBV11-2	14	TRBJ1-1	TGTGCCAGCAGCTTAGATGGGGGGTTACCTGAAGCTTTCTTT	CASSLDGGLPEAFF
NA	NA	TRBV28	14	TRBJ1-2	TGTGCCAGCAGTTTATTACAGACTAACTATGGCTACACCTTC	CASSLLQTNYGYTF
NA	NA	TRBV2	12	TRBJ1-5	TGTGCCAGCAGTGGAGGCCCCCAGCCCCAGCATTTT	CASSGGPQPQHF
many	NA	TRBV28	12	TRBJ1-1	TGTGCCAGCAGCCTAAGGGGCTCTGAAGCTTTCTTT	CASSLRGSEAFF
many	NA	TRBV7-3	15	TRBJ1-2	TGTGCCAGCAGCCCTGTGGGGGGCGCGAACTATGGCTACACCTTC	CASSPVGGANYGYTF
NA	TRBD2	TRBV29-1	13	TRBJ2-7	TGCAGCGGAATGATTGCGGGGGTACGCGAGCAGTACTTC	CSGMIAGVREQYF
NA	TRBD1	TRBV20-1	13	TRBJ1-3	TGCAGTGCTACTACAGGGGGTGGAAACACCATATATTTT	CSATTGGGNTIYF
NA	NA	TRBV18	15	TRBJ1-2	TGTGCCAGCTCACCACAAACGGACAGAACCTATGGCTACACCTTC	CASSPQTDRTYGYTF
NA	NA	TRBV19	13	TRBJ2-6	TGTGCCAGTATCGGGGCAGGGGCCAACGTCCTGACTTTC	CASIGAGANVLTF
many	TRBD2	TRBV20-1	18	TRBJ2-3	TGCAGTGCCAAACCCGAAGGGACTAGCGGGAGGCGGACAGATACGCAGTATTTT	CSAKPEGTSGRRTDTQYF
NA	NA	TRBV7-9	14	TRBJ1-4	TGTGCCAGCAGCTTGGGGGGGCGCAAGGAAAAACTGTTTTTT	CASSLGGRKEKLFF
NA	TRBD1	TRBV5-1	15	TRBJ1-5	TGCGCCAGCAGCTTCCAGACAGGGGAGAATCAGCCCCAGCATTTT	CASSFQTGENQPQHF
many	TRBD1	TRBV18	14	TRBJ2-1	TGTGCCAGCTCACCACCGCACAGGGGCAATGAGCAGTTCTTC	CASSPPHRGNEQFF
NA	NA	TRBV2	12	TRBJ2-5	TGTGCCAGCGCGGTAGGGCAAGAGACCCAGTACTTC	CASAVGQETQYF
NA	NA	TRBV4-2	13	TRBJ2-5	TGTGCCAGCAGCCAAGTGACGGGCGAGACCCAGTACTTC	CASSQVTGETQYF
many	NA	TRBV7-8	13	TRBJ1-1	TGTGCCAGCAGCAACAGGATGAACACTGAAGCTTTCTTT	CASSNRMNTEAFF
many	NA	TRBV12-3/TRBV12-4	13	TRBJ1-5	TGTGCCAGCAGTTTGTTAAGGGATCAGCCCCAGCATTTT	CASSLLRDQPQHF
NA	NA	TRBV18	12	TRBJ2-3	TGTGCCAGCTCACTCGAATCAGATACGCAGTATTTT	CASSLESDTQYF